The sequence of this TCR beta chain was determined in a study of cytomegalovirus exposure and HLA in healthy donors. Trimming left V 7 bases short and J 4 bases short, with 19 bases between. Germline loops: CDR1 SGHAT, CDR2 FQDESV (reference sequence). The CDR3 is 15 residues long. Libraries were prepared by immunoSEQ multiplex PCR; TCRdb keeps only in-frame clonotypes and omits some of them. In the table there are fewer than 90,000 clones, roughly 83% of which are singletons. The chain joins TRBV11-1 to TRBJ2-5, with a tentative D call TRBD2 (6 bases). The sequence derives from a young woman in good health and CMV-seropositive. Sequencing was done on a sample of PBMCs. In nucleotides, the CDR3 is TGTGCCAGCAACCCCAGTTTAGGAGGGACAGAGACCCAGTACTTC. Translating it yields CASNPSLGGTETQYF.